A selection of T cell receptor beta chains follows, all from one sample in a study of shared T cell receptors in the human thymus. The data were produced by immunoSEQ multiplex PCR, yet TCRdb's version contains in-frame clones alone and is incomplete. The table shows approximately 400,000 clones, with approximately 95% occurring only once. Sequencing was done on a sample of thymocytes. Receptors originate from a human donor. CDR3s include the opening cysteine and the closing phenylalanine or tryptophan. D genes are given only for firm matches. Not every row has a clone size; where given, it reads once, few, many or a size class.

j_call | clone_size | d_call | v_call | cdr3_aa | cdr3_nt
TRBJ1-3 | - | - | TRBV6-1 | CASSWTALSGNTIYF | TGTGCCAGCAGTTGGACAGCCCTCTCTGGAAACACCATATATTTT
TRBJ2-2 | - | - | TRBV7-2 | CASSDLQGTNTGELFF | TGTGCCAGCAGCGACTTACAGGGAACGAACACCGGGGAGCTGTTTTTT
TRBJ2-7 | once | - | TRBV27 | CASRGSGGGYEQYF | TGTGCCAGCAGGGGATCGGGGGGCGGGTACGAGCAGTACTTC
TRBJ2-2 | - | TRBD2 | TRBV27 | CASSQPTGGLAGGTGELFF | TGTGCCAGCAGCCAACCGACAGGGGGACTAGCGGGAGGCACCGGGGAGCTGTTTTTT
TRBJ2-5 | - | - | TRBV4-1 | CASSQYRASPRETQYF | TGCGCCAGCAGCCAATACAGGGCGAGCCCAAGGGAGACCCAGTACTTC
TRBJ2-7 | - | - | TRBV6-5 | CASSPPQGPYYEQYF | TGTGCCAGCAGTCCTCCCCAGGGGCCCTACTACGAGCAGTACTTC
TRBJ1-1 | - | - | TRBV2 | CASKDCDTEAFF | TGTGCCAGCAAGGACTGCGACACTGAAGCTTTCTTT
TRBJ2-1 | once | TRBD2 | TRBV7-8 | CASTPASGRKNEQFF | TGTGCCAGCACCCCGGCTAGCGGGAGGAAGAATGAGCAGTTCTTC
TRBJ1-5 | - | - | TRBV4-1 | CASSQDWGPGNNQPQHF | TGCGCCAGCAGCCAAGATTGGGGGCCCGGAAACAATCAGCCCCAGCATTTT
TRBJ1-5 | - | - | TRBV6-1 | CASRGITSVNQPQHF | TGTGCCAGCAGGGGGATTACCTCGGTCAATCAGCCCCAGCATTTT